These 5 T cell receptor beta chains were sequenced from one sample in a study of CD4 and CD8 cells across lung adenocarcinoma regions. TCRdb reanalysed the PCR reads using MiXCR and keeps one entry per CDR3 protein. Of 25,000 to 30,000 distinct CDR3 sequences in the sample, 53% were seen once. The sample consisted of CD8+ T cells from the center of a lung tumor. These receptors were collected from a male donor with lung adenocarcinoma. The CD4 and CD8 labels of this study may be unreliable.

This clonotype was counted ten times or more. The V and J genes are TRBV7-9 and TRBJ2-1; 12 nucleotides line up with TRBD2. J lost 7 bases, V lost 2 bases, and 6 bases had no gene match. There are 16 residues in the CDR3. CDR1 is SEHNR, CDR2 FQNEAQ, per germline (reference sequence). The CDR3: CASSLSRLAGVNEQFF. DNA of the CDR3: TGTGCCAGCAGCTTATCCCGACTAGCGGGAGTTAATGAGCAGTTCTTC. The entire variable domain, with the rest obtained from reference TRBV7-9 and TRBJ2-1, is as follows: DTGVSQNPRHKITKRGQNVTFRCDPISEHNRLYWYRQTLGQGPEFLTYFQNEAQLEKSRLLSDRFSAERPKGSFSTLEIQRTEQGDSAMYLCASSLSRLAGVNEQFFGPGTRLTVL.

The rearrangement uses TRBV6-5 and TRBJ2-3; either TRBD1 or TRBD2 may supply D (5 bases each). In germline, CDR1 is MNHEY, CDR2 SVGAGI. V lost 2 bases, J lost 3 bases, and 15 bases lay in between. This CDR3 is 16 amino acids long. CDR3 DNA sequence: TGTGCCAGCAGTTACCAGAACTCCGGGACGACAGATACGCAGTATTTT. Amino acids: CASSYQNSGTTDTQYF.

V and J are TRBV5-1 and TRBJ2-3; 8 bases agree with TRBD2. Trimming removed 3 bases from V and 3 bases from J; junction bases left unmatched: 12. There are 17 residues in the CDR3. Germline V gene sequence: CDR1 SGHRS, CDR2 YFSETQ. The CDR3 protein is CASSWPPGGQVTDTQYF. CDR3 in DNA: TGCGCCAGCAGCTGGCCACCGGGGGGGCAAGTGACAGATACGCAGTATTTT. The variable domain in full, completed from reference TRBV5-1 and TRBJ2-3, reads KAGVTQTPRYLIKTRGQQVTLSCSPISGHRSVSWYQQTPGQGLQFLFEYFSETQRNKGNFPGRFSGRQFSNSRSEMNVSTLELGDSALYLCASSWPPGGQVTDTQYFGPGTRLTVL.

As to this clonotype: The junction and the germline gene differ at one end; a read error may be behind it. V and J are TRBV6-1 and TRBJ1-2; TRBD1 aligns across 12 bases. The V gene's germline CDR1 is MNHNS and CDR2 SASEGT. This CDR3 has 15 residues. As DNA, the CDR3 is TGTGCCAGCAGCGAAGCCGGGACAGGGGGCAATGGCTACACCTTC. It is translated as CASSEAGTGGNGYTF.

This clonotype was detected many times. The CDR3 protein is CASSQDSGSVNEQFF. CDR3 coding DNA: TGCGCCAGCAGCCAAGATAGCGGGAGCGTAAATGAGCAGTTCTTC. The chain uses TRBV4-1 and TRBJ2-1, with TRBD2 matching over 9 bases. The length of the CDR3 is 15 residues. Germline trimming cut 0 bases from V and 7 bases from J; bases unmatched to any gene: 4. From germline, CDR1 is MGHRA and CDR2 YSYEKL.